The 30 T cell receptor beta chains given below trace back to one sample, sequenced in a study of blood T cell repertoires in COVID-19. Clones were read by immunoSEQ multiplex PCR, and TCRdb kept only the in-frame ones, dropping some. The data contain some 300,000 clones, around 90% of them singletons. Sequenced material: peripheral blood. Receptors originate from a woman between 50 and 59 years old with COVID-19, enrolled during active disease.

Details on this clone: Other DNA sequences of this sample code for an identical CDR3. This chain uses TRBV20-1 with TRBJ1-6, with D unresolved. The CDR3 is 15 residues long. Germline V CDR1 and CDR2: DFQATT, SNEGSKA (reference sequence). Trimming left V 3 bases short and J 0 bases short, with 9 bases between. The CDR3 reads CSASEGSSYNSPLHF. Here the CDR3 DNA reads TGCAGTGCTAGTGAGGGCAGCTCCTATAATTCACCCCTCCACTTT.

Only a few counts were recorded for this clone. The J gene is TRBJ1-2, the V gene TRBV18; TRBD1 matches 9 bases. CDR3 size: 14 residues. CDR1 is KGHSH and CDR2 is LQKENI in the germline V gene. V lost 2 bases and J lost 5; bases outside the gene matches: 3. The chain's CDR3 is CASSPETGGYGYTF. The CDR3 nucleotides read TGTGCCAGCTCACCAGAGACAGGGGGATATGGCTACACCTTC.

The gene calls are TRBV3-1 (or the pseudogene TRBV3-2) and TRBJ2-2, with TRBD2 identical over 7 bases. Trimming at V came to 2 bases and at J to 1 base, leaving 13 bases not matched to a gene. CDR3 length equals 19 residues. Per the germline V gene, CDR1 is LGHDT and CDR2 is YNNKEL (reference sequence). Here the CDR3 reads CASSQLTSPLRGNTGELFF. The DNA for the CDR3 is TGTGCCAGCAGCCAACTGACTAGCCCACTTAGAGGGAACACCGGGGAGCTGTTTTTT.

This clone was counted only a few times. DNA for the CDR3: TGTGCCAGCAGCTTGGGCGACAGGGGGCGGAAAGAGACCCAGTACTTC. This translates into CASSLGDRGRKETQYF. The chain recombines TRBV5-4 with TRBJ2-5; 10 nucleotides line up with TRBD1. V was clipped by 0 bases and J by 3 bases; unmatched bases: 5. CDR1 SGHNT and CDR2 YYREEE come from the germline V gene (reference sequence). CDR3 length: 16 amino acids.

The chain uses TRBV11-1 and TRBJ2-7, with 8 bases aligning to TRBD2. Per germline, CDR1 SGHAT and CDR2 FQDESV (reference sequence). CDR3 size: 14 residues. J gave up 6 bases and V 2 bases, and 6 bases lay outside the gene matches. The CDR3 coding sequence is TGTGCCAGCAGCTTATTGGGACTAGACTTCGAGCAGTACTTC. It is translated as CASSLLGLDFEQYF.

The CDR3 DNA reads TGTGCCAGCAGTTTGTTGAGCGGAAGCACAGATACGCAGTATTTT. Protein: CASSLLSGSTDTQYF. The rearrangement links TRBV6-2 or TRBV6-3 to TRBJ2-3; D perhaps matches TRBD2 (5 bases). This CDR3 spans 15 amino acids. The germline CDR1 and CDR2 sequences are MNHEY and SVGEGT. V was trimmed by 4 bases and J by 0 bases, leaving 11 bases between them.

The V gene is TRBV6-2 or TRBV6-3, the J gene TRBJ2-3, with TRBD2 as a possible D gene (5 bases). The CDR3 extends over 15 amino acids. The V and J ends lost 2 bases and 3 bases respectively, with 12 bases between them. Germline loops: CDR1 MNHEY, CDR2 SVGEGT. The CDR3 region has the DNA TGTGCCAGCAGTTACGTCGGGGTGAAGACAGATACGCAGTATTTT. Protein sequence: CASSYVGVKTDTQYF.

The gene calls are TRBV7-2 and TRBJ2-1; TRBD2 matches at 11 bases. CDR3 length: 17 residues. V was clipped by 1 base and J by 9 bases; unmatched bases: 11. CDR1 is SGHTA, CDR2 FQGNSA, per germline. CDR3 amino acids: CASSLEGLAGGAGEQFF. As DNA, the CDR3 is TGTGCCAGCAGCTTAGAGGGTCTAGCGGGAGGAGCGGGTGAGCAGTTCTTC.

The CDR3 DNA is TGTGCCAGCAGCCCTGGGACAGGGTTCCAAGCTTTCTTT. Its translation: CASSPGTGFQAFF. V usage is TRBV11-2 and J usage is TRBJ1-1, with 9 bases matching TRBD1. Germline CDR1 reads SGHAT; CDR2 reads FQNNGV. V lost 5 bases, J lost 9 bases, and 7 bases stayed unmatched. The CDR3 runs 13 residues. Based on the CDR3 plus reference TRBV11-2 and TRBJ1-1, the full variable domain is EAGVAQSPRYKIIEKRQSVAFWCNPISGHATLYWYQQILGQGPKLLIQFQNNGVVDDSQLPKDRFSAERLKGVDSTLKIQPAKLEDSAVYLCASSPGTGFQAFFGQGTRLTVV.

CDR3 nucleotides: TGTGCCAGCAGTCCTCGGACAGACAACTATGGCTACACCTTC. Translation gives CASSPRTDNYGYTF. V is TRBV2 and J is TRBJ1-2, with a weak D call TRBD1 (6 bases). CDR3 length: 14 amino acids. V was cut by 5 bases and J by 2 bases, with 12 bases left in between. CDR1 is SNHLY and CDR2 is FYNNEI in the germline V gene.

The chain combines TRBV20-1 with TRBJ2-7; perhaps TRBD2 as D (7 bases). V dropped 3 bases and J dropped 2 bases, with 14 bases sitting between them. CDR1 DFQATT and CDR2 SNEGSKA come from the germline V gene (reference sequence). This CDR3 has 14 residues. The CDR3 nucleotides are TGCAGTGCTAGTAAGGGGGGGGTCCCCTACGAGCAGTACTTC. Its translation is CSASKGGVPYEQYF.

The chain carries TRBV20-1 and TRBJ1-5, with D possibly being TRBD1 (5 bases). The CDR3 length is 12 residues. Germline V CDR1 and CDR2: DFQATT, SNEGSKA (reference sequence). V lost 3 bases and J 5 bases, leaving 8 bases between the germline ends. DNA of the CDR3: TGCAGTGCTAGTGAAGGGGATCAGCCCCAGCATTTT. Its protein product is CSASEGDQPQHF.

This clone was recorded a few times. The chain carries TRBV10-3 and TRBJ1-2; no firm D call. Trimming cost V 5 bases and J 0 bases, with 7 bases left between them. The CDR3 totals 13 residues. CDR1 is ENHRY, CDR2 SYGVKD, per germline. This CDR3 is CAISLGTNYGYTF. CDR3 bases: TGTGCCATCAGTCTAGGTACTAACTATGGCTACACCTTC.

This clone appeared a single time. The V gene is TRBV28, the J gene TRBJ1-1, with no clear D. V lost 5 bases to trimming and J lost 10 bases, with 14 bases between them. Germline CDR1 MDHEN, CDR2 SYDVKM. This CDR3 region has 12 residues. The CDR3 sequence is CASSHLGLGAFF. The CDR3 bases are TGTGCCAGCAGTCACCTGGGCCTTGGAGCTTTCTTT.

This chain connects TRBV5-1 to TRBJ2-7, with 8 bases that match TRBD2. The CDR3 is made up of 14 amino acids. Germline V CDR1 and CDR2: SGHRS, YFSETQ. V dropped 6 bases and J dropped 4; count of bases not matched to a gene: 9. The CDR3 nucleotides read TGCGCCAGCACAATAACTAGCGGCCCTTACGAGCAGTACTTC. Translating gives CASTITSGPYEQYF.

This clone has a handful of counts. The chain is built from TRBV19 and TRBJ1-2, with D possibly matching TRBD1 (5 bases). The CDR3 is made up of 15 amino acids. Trimming stripped 4 bases from V and 1 base from J, with 13 bases between. Germline CDR1 is LNHDA and CDR2 is SQIVND (reference sequence). As DNA, the CDR3 is TGTGCCAGTAGTACGCCACAGGAGCTTAACTATGGCTACACCTTC. It encodes CASSTPQELNYGYTF.

The count of this clone is one. V is TRBV25-1 and J is TRBJ1-5; D call uncertain. The V gene's germline CDR1 is MGHDK and CDR2 SYGVNS. This CDR3 contains 13 residues. The V end lost 1 base, the J end lost 6 bases, and 7 bases lay between the germline ends. The CDR3 loop reads CASSELPGQPQHF. The CDR3 nucleotides are TGTGCCAGCAGTGAATTACCGGGTCAGCCCCAGCATTTT.

J is TRBJ2-2 and V is TRBV5-6, with 8 bases aligning to TRBD2. Germline CDR1 and CDR2: SGHDT and YYEEEE. The CDR3 runs 17 residues. The junction had 7 bases not matched to a gene; V was cut back by 3 bases and J by 0 bases. This CDR3 reads CASSSVAGPTNTGELFF. In DNA form, the CDR3 reads TGTGCCAGCAGCTCTGTAGCGGGACCCACGAACACCGGGGAGCTGTTTTTT.

CDR3 loop: CASSSGDRGLSGYTF. In DNA, the CDR3 is TGTGCCAGCAGCTCCGGAGACAGGGGGCTCTCTGGCTACACCTTC. J is TRBJ1-2 and V is TRBV11-3; 10 nucleotides agree with TRBD1. There are 15 residues in the CDR3. The germline CDR1 and CDR2 sequences are SGHNT and YENEEA. With 4 bases clipped from V and 7 bases from J, the junction kept 9 bases outside the gene matches.

The rearrangement uses TRBV18 and TRBJ2-7, with D possibly matching TRBD1 (6 bases). Germline values: CDR1 KGHSH, CDR2 LQKENI. The CDR3 contains 14 residues. Trimming took off 3 bases at V and 4 bases at J, with 13 bases between the two ends. The CDR3 DNA follows: TGTGCCAGCTCACCTCAAGGACAGAATTACGAGCAGTACTTC. Amino acids: CASSPQGQNYEQYF.

V and J are TRBV7-2 and TRBJ2-1; no definite D call. Germline V gives CDR1 SGHTA, CDR2 FQGNSA. Trimming left V 4 bases short and J 0 bases short, with 16 bases between. The CDR3 is 17 amino acids. The CDR3 DNA is TGTGCCAGCAGCTCTAGAGAGACTCTCGCCTCCTACAATGAGCAGTTCTTC. It codes for CASSSRETLASYNEQFF.

The rearrangement uses TRBV30 and TRBJ1-2; D is uncertain. CDR1 and CDR2 (germline): GTSNPN, SVGIG (reference sequence). The V end was cut by 0 bases, the J end by 4 bases, with 6 bases between. The CDR3 has 12 residues. CDR3 protein: CAWSVRFYGYTF. In nucleotides, the CDR3 is TGTGCCTGGAGTGTGCGGTTCTATGGCTACACCTTC.

The rearrangement joins TRBV14 to TRBJ1-1; D is ambiguous. CDR1 and CDR2 from the germline V gene are SGHDN and FVKESK. There are 15 residues in the CDR3. V was pared by 4 bases and J by 5 bases, with 17 bases between. In DNA, the CDR3 is TGTGCCAGCAGCCTCCTATCTGGGAGGAGGACTGAAGCTTTCTTT. This sequence encodes CASSLLSGRRTEAFF.

The V gene is TRBV5-1, the J gene TRBJ1-1, with 9 bases fitting TRBD1. V gave up 4 bases and J gave up 5 bases; unmatched junction bases: 6. The CDR3 is 14 residues long. Germline V lookup: CDR1 SGHRS, CDR2 YFSETQ. CDR3 sequence (DNA): TGCGCCAGCAGCACGGGACAGGGAAGGACTGAAGCTTTCTTT. Translation: CASSTGQGRTEAFF.

V gene TRBV5-4 combines with J gene TRBJ2-2, with a tentative D call TRBD2 (6 bases). The V end lost 0 bases, the J end lost 6 bases, and 15 bases lay between the germline ends. The CDR3 totals 16 residues. Germline V lookup: CDR1 SGHNT, CDR2 YYREEE (reference sequence). The CDR3 sequence: CASSLAGQGGAGELFF. DNA for the CDR3: TGTGCCAGCAGCTTGGCCGGGCAGGGAGGCGCCGGGGAGCTGTTTTTT.

This clone was seen only once. Without the conserved terminal phenylalanine or tryptophan, this CDR3 likely stems from a read error. The chain couples TRBV30 to TRBJ1-1; 7 nucleotides agree with TRBD1. CDR3 length: 13 amino acids. CDR1 and CDR2 (germline): GTSNPN, SVGIG (reference sequence). Germline trimming cut 5 bases from V and 5 bases from J; bases unmatched to any gene: 8. CDR3 DNA sequence: TGTGCCTGGGACCACAGGGGTGGGACTGAAGCTTTCCTT. Its translation is CAWDHRGGTEAFL.

The chain is built from TRBV9 and TRBJ2-3, with 7 bases lining up with TRBD2. The CDR3 consists of 15 residues. J gave up 1 base and V 4 bases, and 6 bases lay outside the gene matches. CDR1 is SGDLS and CDR2 is YYNGEE in the germline V gene. CDR3: CASSPQAGRTDTQYF. CDR3 DNA sequence: TGTGCCAGCAGCCCCCAAGCGGGGCGCACAGATACGCAGTATTTT.

This sequence joins TRBV5-1 and TRBJ2-1; D is unclear. Germline-derived CDR1 and CDR2 are SGHRS and YFSETQ. V lost 2 bases and J 0 bases, leaving 3 bases between the germline ends. This CDR3 has 13 residues. The CDR3 here is CASSFFSYNEQFF. For the CDR3, the DNA is TGCGCCAGCAGCTTCTTCTCCTACAATGAGCAGTTCTTC.

V gene TRBV4-2 combines with J gene TRBJ1-3, with D unclear. The length of the CDR3 is 15 residues. The V gene's germline CDR1 is LGHNA and CDR2 YNFKEQ. V lost 0 bases and J lost 0, with 6 bases in between. The chain's CDR3 is CASSQEQFSGNTIYF. The CDR3 nucleotides are TGTGCCAGCAGCCAAGAACAGTTCTCTGGAAACACCATATATTTT.

The rearrangement uses TRBV5-1 and TRBJ2-1; D unresolved. Trimming left V 0 bases short and J 10 bases short, with 8 bases between. The CDR3 runs 12 residues. Germline CDR1 SGHRS, CDR2 YFSETQ. Here the CDR3 reads CASSLGMSEQFF. The CDR3 region has the DNA TGCGCCAGCAGCTTGGGTATGTCGGAGCAGTTCTTC.